This T cell receptor (beta chain) derives from a study of Ad26.COV2.S vaccination and SARS-CoV-2 variants. Background on the study: The COV1001 Ad26.COV2.S trial arm included the donor. The vaccine Ad26.COV2.S was put into the muscle once, or twice with 56 days between. Study conclusions and caveats: Vaccinees displayed broader spike-specific TCR repertoires than placebo recipients. Once vaccination had occurred, spike-specific CD8+ and CD4+ T cell responses reportedly showed substantial breadth.

The repertoire was sequenced with immunoSEQ multiplex PCR; TCRdb's copy has only in-frame clones and lacks some. The sample has fewer than 400,000 clones; around four fifths are singletons. The treatment is: some 20 received Ad26.COV2.S at low or high dose, single or two shots; a few received placebo; per-sample allocation not given. Sampling occurred on day 63 after the first vaccine or placebo injection. V shed 6 bases and J 9 bases; nucleotides not matched to a gene: 19. The CDR3 is made up of 18 amino acids. Germline V gene lookup returns CDR1 SEHNR and CDR2 FQNEAQ (reference sequence). A word on this clone: Its antigen is not known.

The chain has TRBV7-9 and TRBJ2-1; 11 positions agree with TRBD1. This clonotype was sampled from a person aged 18-60 years who received the Ad26.COV2.S COVID-19 vaccine or a placebo. Sample: peripheral blood, taken in a trial of Ad26.COV2.S vaccine versus placebo. In nucleotides, the CDR3 is TGTGCCAGCAGGCGGGACAGGGGGTCGGGGGACCGAACTACTGAGCAGTTCTTC. This translates into CASRRDRGSGDRTTEQFF.